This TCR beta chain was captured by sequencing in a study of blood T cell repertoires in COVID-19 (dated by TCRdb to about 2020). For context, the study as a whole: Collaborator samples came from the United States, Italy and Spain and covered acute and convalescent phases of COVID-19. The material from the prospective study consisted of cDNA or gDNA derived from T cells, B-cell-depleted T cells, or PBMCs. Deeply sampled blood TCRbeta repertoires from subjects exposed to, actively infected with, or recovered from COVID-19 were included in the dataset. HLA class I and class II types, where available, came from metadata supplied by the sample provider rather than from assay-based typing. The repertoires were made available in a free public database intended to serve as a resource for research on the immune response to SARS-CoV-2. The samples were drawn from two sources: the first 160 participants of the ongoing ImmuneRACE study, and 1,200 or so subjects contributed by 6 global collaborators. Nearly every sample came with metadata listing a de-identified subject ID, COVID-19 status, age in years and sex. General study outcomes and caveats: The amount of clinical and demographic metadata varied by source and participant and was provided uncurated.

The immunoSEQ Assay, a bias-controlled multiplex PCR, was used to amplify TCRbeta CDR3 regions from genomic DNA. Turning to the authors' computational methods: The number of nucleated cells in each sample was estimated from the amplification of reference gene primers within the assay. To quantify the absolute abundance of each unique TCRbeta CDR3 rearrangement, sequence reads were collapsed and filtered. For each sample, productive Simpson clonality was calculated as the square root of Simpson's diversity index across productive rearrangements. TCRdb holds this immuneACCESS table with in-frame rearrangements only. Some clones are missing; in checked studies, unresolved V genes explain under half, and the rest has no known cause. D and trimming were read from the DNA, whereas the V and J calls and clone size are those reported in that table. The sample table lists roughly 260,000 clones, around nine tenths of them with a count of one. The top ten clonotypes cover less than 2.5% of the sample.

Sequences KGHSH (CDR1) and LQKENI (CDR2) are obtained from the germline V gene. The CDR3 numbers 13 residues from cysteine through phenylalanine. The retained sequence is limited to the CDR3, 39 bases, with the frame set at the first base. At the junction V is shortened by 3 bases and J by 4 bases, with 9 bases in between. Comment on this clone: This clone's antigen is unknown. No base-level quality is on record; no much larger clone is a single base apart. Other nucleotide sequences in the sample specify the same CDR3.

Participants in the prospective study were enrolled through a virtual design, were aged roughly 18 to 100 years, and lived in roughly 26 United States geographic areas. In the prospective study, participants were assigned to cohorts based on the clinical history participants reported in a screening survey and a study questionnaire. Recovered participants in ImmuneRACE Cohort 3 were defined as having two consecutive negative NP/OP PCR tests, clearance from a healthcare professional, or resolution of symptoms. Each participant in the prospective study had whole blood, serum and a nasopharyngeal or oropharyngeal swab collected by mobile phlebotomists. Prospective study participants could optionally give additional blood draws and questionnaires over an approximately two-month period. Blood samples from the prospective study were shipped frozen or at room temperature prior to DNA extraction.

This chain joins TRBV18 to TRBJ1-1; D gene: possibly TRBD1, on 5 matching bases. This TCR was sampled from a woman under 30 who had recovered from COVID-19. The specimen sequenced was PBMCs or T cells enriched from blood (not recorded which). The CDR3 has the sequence CASSPQGSTEAFF. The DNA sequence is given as TGTGCCAGCTCACCCCAGGGATCCACTGAAGCTTTCTTT.